This T cell receptor (beta chain) was identified in a study of human T cells and chemical hapten exposure. On the study more broadly: Donors were sensitized with 2% DPC on the upper inner arm. Each patch test put 0.01% DPC on the upper back, and results were read at 6 days. Per-sample variation in TCR yield stemmed mainly from small pooled library volume differences.

Time point in this sample: patch test 1, 2 weeks after DPC sensitization. As for treatment: therapeutic diphenylcyclopropenone sensitization with weekly scalp DPC. CDR3 length: 15 residues. Trimming pared 0 bases from V and 1 base from J, leaving 7 bases between. Germline CDR1 is DFQATT and CDR2 is SNEGSKA (reference sequence). TCRdb re-analysed the RACE reads in MiXCR, keeping a single row per CDR3 protein. In the table there are approximately 74,000 distinct CDR3 sequences, 32% of which are singletons. The source of this sequence is a man aged 40-49 years with alopecia areata. Some clones in this sample may be carry-over from other donors' samples. The V call is TRBV20-1, the J call TRBJ2-6; D could derive from TRBD1 or TRBD2 (5 bases each). Sequences were derived from whole blood, sampled in connection with sensitization to the hapten diphenylcyclopropenone (DPC). In DNA, the CDR3 is TGCAGTGCTAGAGAAGAGGGGTCTGGGGCCAACGTCCTGACTTTC. Translated, it gives CSAREEGSGANVLTF.